This is a list of T cell receptor beta chains from one sample in a study of shared clonotypes between healthy human individuals. TCRdb's table, derived via immunoSEQ multiplex PCR, lists solely in-frame clones and lacks some. This sample yields some 1,100,000 clones, of which approximately 78% are seen a single time; under 0.6% belongs to the top ten. The source material was memory CD4+ T cells from PBMCs. The receptors were sampled from a man aged 18 to 35 in good health. Some clones in this sample may be carry-over from other donors' samples. The CDR3 runs from the conserved cysteine through the conserved F or W. The D gene is left open where the match is weak. Not every row has a clone size; where given, it reads once, few, many or a size class.

clone_size,d_call,v_call,j_call,cdr3_nt,cdr3_aa
-,-,TRBV2,TRBJ2-1,TGTGCCAGCACCGGCTACAATGAGCAGTTCTTC,CASTGYNEQFF
-,-,TRBV10-1,TRBJ1-1,TGCGCCAGCAGTGCAGGCCCCAACACTGAAGCTTTCTTT,CASSAGPNTEAFF
-,TRBD2,TRBV7-3,TRBJ2-7,TGTGCCAGCAGCTTAAGAGTAGCGGGAGGGGGCCACGAGCAGTACTTC,CASSLRVAGGGHEQYF
-,-,TRBV6-5,TRBJ2-7,TGTGCCAGCAGTAAAGGACTTCACTCCTACGAGCAGTACTTC,CASSKGLHSYEQYF
few,TRBD2,TRBV6-5,TRBJ2-1,TGTGCCAGCAGCCAAACTAGCGGAGAATACAATGAGCAGTTCTTC,CASSQTSGEYNEQFF
few,-,TRBV7-2,TRBJ1-2,TGTGCCAGCAGCCAAGGAGGGGTTTCGGGCGGCTACACCTTC,CASSQGGVSGGYTF
-,TRBD1,TRBV6-6,TRBJ1-2,TGTGCCAGCAGTCAGAGAACCGGGACAGGATATGGCTACACCTTC,CASSQRTGTGYGYTF
-,TRBD2,TRBV28,TRBJ2-1,TGTGCCAGCAGTTTTTTAAGGGGCGGGAGGTCCTACAATGAGCAGTTCTTC,CASSFLRGGRSYNEQFF
-,-,TRBV18,TRBJ1-2,TGTGCCAGCTCGCCTGAAGCAGGTTACTATGGCTACACCTTC,CASSPEAGYYGYTF
-,-,TRBV7-8,TRBJ2-3,TGTGCCAGCAGCTTAGCGGGAGCGGATACGCAGTATTTT,CASSLAGADTQYF
few,-,TRBV28,TRBJ2-1,TGTGCCAGCAGTCCCGTTGGGGAGCAGTTCTTC,CASSPVGEQFF
-,-,TRBV7-8,TRBJ1-5,TGTGCCAGCAGCTTAGAAGGTCAGCCCCAGCATTTT,CASSLEGQPQHF
-,TRBD2,TRBV30,TRBJ2-7,TGTGCCTGGAGTGTATATACTAGCGGCTACGAGCAGTACTTC,CAWSVYTSGYEQYF
-,-,TRBV28,TRBJ1-3,TGTGCCAGCAGTTTATCGGGGTCTGGAAACACCATATATTTT,CASSLSGSGNTIYF
-,-,TRBV10-2,TRBJ1-1,TGCGCCAGCAGTTTGATTGCAAAAGGGGAAGCTTTCTTT,CASSLIAKGEAFF
-,-,TRBV30,TRBJ1-1,TGTGCCTGGAGCCGGGGACCTGGAACTGAAGCTTTCTTT,CAWSRGPGTEAFF
many,-,TRBV5-6,TRBJ2-3,TGTGCCAGCAGCCGGACATGGACTGTAAACACAGATACGCAGTATTTT,CASSRTWTVNTDTQYF